The 7 T cell receptor beta chains reported below all come from one sample, sequenced in a study of T cell repertoires in cytomegalovirus infection. TCRdb used MiXCR to reprocess the reads, holding one entry per CDR3 protein. The sample consists of over 250,000 distinct CDR3 sequences, about a quarter of them appearing once. The specimen sequenced was PBMCs. These receptors were taken from a human donor in good health (CMV status not recorded). Some clones in this sample may be carry-over from other donors' samples.

This clonotype was recorded many times. The gene calls are TRBV12-3 or TRBV12-4 and TRBJ2-3; 7 bases line up with TRBD1. V dropped 3 bases and J dropped 3; count of bases not matched to a gene: 3. This CDR3 region has 14 residues. The CDR3 DNA reads TGTGCCAGCAGTTTCCGACAGGGAACAGATACGCAGTATTTT. Translation: CASSFRQGTDTQYF.

This clonotype was detected a few times. CDR3 protein: CASSTGLAGEGETQYF. The DNA for the CDR3 is TGTGCCAGCAGCACCGGACTAGCGGGAGAAGGGGAGACCCAGTACTTC. The chain uses TRBV11-2 and TRBJ2-5; TRBD2 matches at 13 bases. After removal of 5 bases from V and 5 bases from J, the junction contained 8 bases not matched to a gene. The CDR3 has 16 residues. CDR1 is SGHAT, CDR2 FQNNGV, per germline.

The chain has TRBV19 and TRBJ1-2; 7 bases match TRBD1. The CDR3 length is 13 residues. J lost 4 bases, V lost 7 bases, and 6 bases had no gene match. In germline, CDR1 is LNHDA, CDR2 SQIVND (reference sequence). The CDR3 region has the DNA TGTGCCAGTACCAGGACAGGAGGCTATGGCTACACCTTC. The encoded protein is CASTRTGGYGYTF.

The sample holds a few counts of this clonotype. The chain carries TRBV29-1 and TRBJ2-1; 9 bases match TRBD2. V was clipped by 6 bases and J by 2 bases; unmatched bases: 5. The CDR3 is 14 amino acids. The V gene's germline CDR1 is SQVTM and CDR2 ANQGSEA. The CDR3: CSVISGGTYNEQFF. CDR3 in DNA: TGCAGCGTCATTAGCGGGGGCACCTACAATGAGCAGTTCTTC.

This clonotype has only a few counts. The J gene is TRBJ2-2, the V gene TRBV5-1; D is unclear. V lost 6 bases to trimming and J lost 0 bases, with 12 bases between them. This CDR3 contains 15 residues. In germline, CDR1 is SGHRS, CDR2 YFSETQ. Here the CDR3 reads CASNVEQTNTGELFF. CDR3 in DNA: TGCGCCAGCAACGTCGAGCAGACGAACACCGGGGAGCTGTTTTTT.

In the case of this clonotype: A much larger clone differs by one base, so this may be a read error. The genes are TRBV2 and TRBJ2-6, with D unclear. CDR3 length: 13 amino acids. Trimming removed 2 bases from V and 1 base from J, with 0 bases in between. Germline CDR1 SNHLY, CDR2 FYNNEI. The DNA for the CDR3 is TGTGCCAGCAGTGAATCTGGGGCCAACGTCCTGACTTTC. Its protein product is CASSESGANVLTF.

V gene TRBV7-4 combines with J gene TRBJ2-7, with 9 bases aligning to TRBD1. The CDR3 length is 13 residues. The J segment lost 6 bases and the V segment lost 3 bases, leaving 3 bases of the junction unmatched. Germline V CDR1 and CDR2: SGHVT, SQSDAQ. The CDR3 reads CASSFEDRGEQYF. As DNA, the CDR3 is TGTGCCAGCAGCTTTGAGGACAGGGGCGAGCAGTACTTC.